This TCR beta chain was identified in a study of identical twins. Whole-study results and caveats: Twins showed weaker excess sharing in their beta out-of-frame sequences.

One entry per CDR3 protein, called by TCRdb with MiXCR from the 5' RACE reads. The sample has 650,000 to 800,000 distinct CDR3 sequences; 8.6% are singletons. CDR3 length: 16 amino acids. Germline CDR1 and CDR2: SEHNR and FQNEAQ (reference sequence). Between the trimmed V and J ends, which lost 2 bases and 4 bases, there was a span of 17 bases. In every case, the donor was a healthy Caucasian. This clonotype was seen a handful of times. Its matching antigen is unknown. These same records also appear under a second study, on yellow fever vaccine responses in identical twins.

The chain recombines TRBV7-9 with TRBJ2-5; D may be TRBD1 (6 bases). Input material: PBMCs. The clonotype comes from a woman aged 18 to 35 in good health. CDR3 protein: CASSLLGQGFGETQYF. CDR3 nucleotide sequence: TGTGCCAGCAGCTTATTGGGTCAGGGGTTCGGAGAGACCCAGTACTTC.